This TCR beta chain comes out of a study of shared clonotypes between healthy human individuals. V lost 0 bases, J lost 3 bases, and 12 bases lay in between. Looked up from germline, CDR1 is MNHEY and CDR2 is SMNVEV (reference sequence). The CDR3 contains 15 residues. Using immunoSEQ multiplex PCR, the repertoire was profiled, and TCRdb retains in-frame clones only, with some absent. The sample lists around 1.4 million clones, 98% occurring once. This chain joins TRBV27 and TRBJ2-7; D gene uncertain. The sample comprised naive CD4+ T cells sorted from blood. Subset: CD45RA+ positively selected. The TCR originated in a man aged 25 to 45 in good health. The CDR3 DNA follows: TGTGCCAGCAGTTTATCGGGCAAGGCCCTCTACGAGCAGTACTTC. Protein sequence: CASSLSGKALYEQYF.